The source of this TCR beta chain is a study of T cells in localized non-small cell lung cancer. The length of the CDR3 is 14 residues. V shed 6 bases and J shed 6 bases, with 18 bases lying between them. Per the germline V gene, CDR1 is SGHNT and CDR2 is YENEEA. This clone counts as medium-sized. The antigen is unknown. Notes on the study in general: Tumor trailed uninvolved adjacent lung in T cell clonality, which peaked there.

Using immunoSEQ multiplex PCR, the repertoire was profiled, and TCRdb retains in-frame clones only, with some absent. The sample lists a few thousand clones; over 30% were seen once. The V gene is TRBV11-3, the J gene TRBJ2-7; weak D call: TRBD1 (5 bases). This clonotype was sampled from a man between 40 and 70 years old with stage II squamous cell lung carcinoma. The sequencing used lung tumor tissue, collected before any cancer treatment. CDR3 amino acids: CASRGPRTKSEQYF. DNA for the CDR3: TGTGCCAGCAGGGGGCCCCGGACCAAGAGCGAGCAGTACTTC.